This T cell receptor beta chain was sequenced in a study of shared clonotypes between healthy human individuals. Produced via immunoSEQ multiplex PCR; TCRdb's table is partial and in-frame only. The sample has about 2.4 million clones; over 85% are singletons. Study-wide findings and caveats: Non-shared clonotypes had lower generation probabilities than those shared by all four donors. On the whole, naive subsets had larger estimated richness than memory subsets had.

Germline lookup yields CDR1 SGDLS and CDR2 YYNGEE. With V trimmed by 3 bases and J by 5 bases, 20 bases remained unmatched. The CDR3 loop spans 19 amino acids. As regards this clone: Its antigen remains unknown.

The J gene is TRBJ2-1, the V gene TRBV9; 7 bases fit TRBD2. The TCR originated in a man aged 18 to 29 in good health. Some clones in this sample may be carry-over from other donors' samples. The specimen was naive CD4+ T cells from PBMCs. Subset in this sample: CD45RA+ positively selected. For the CDR3, the DNA is TGTGCCAGCAGCGGACTCGACGGGACTACACGTCTCTCGAACAATGAGCAGTTCTTC. Amino acids: CASSGLDGTTRLSNNEQFF.